The next 18 T cell receptor beta chains were all read from a single sample in a study of CD8+ T cells in alopecia areata. Treatment noted: oral pan-JAK inhibitor, 5-10 mg twice daily. It was cDNA, reverse transcribed from extracted RNA, that served as the sequencing template. Clones were sequenced by immunoSEQ multiplex PCR, and TCRdb holds only the in-frame ones, with some missing. The sample includes about 210,000 clones, under 60% of them seen just once. The material sequenced was CD4+ T cells sorted from blood, taken at week 4, from a patient treated with tofacitinib. These receptor sequences come from a human donor with alopecia areata.

In this sample, this clone turned up a few times. Additional DNA sequences in this sample encode the identical CDR3. The chain has TRBV6-5 and TRBJ1-2; D not certain. V was trimmed by 0 bases and J by 6 bases, leaving 5 bases between them. Germline V gene lookup returns CDR1 MNHEY and CDR2 SVGAGI. This CDR3 is 12 amino acids long. The CDR3 DNA is TGTGCCAGCAGTTACTCCGGGGATGGCTACACCTTC. Amino acids: CASSYSGDGYTF.

The chain joins TRBV29-1 to TRBJ2-1; 11 nucleotides line up with TRBD1. Trimming removed 6 bases from V and 0 bases from J; junction bases left unmatched: 13. In germline, CDR1 is SQVTM, CDR2 ANQGSEA. The CDR3 has 18 residues. CDR3 nucleotides: TGCAGCGTCCCTAGGACAGGGGGCAGGTCCTACTCCTACAATGAGCAGTTCTTC. Its translation: CSVPRTGGRSYSYNEQFF.

The chain is built from TRBV30 and TRBJ1-2; 7 nucleotides match TRBD1. Germline loops: CDR1 GTSNPN, CDR2 SVGIG (reference sequence). V shed 7 bases and J 7 bases; nucleotides not matched to a gene: 18. The CDR3 is 15 amino acids. The CDR3 region has the DNA TGTGCCTTGAGCCCGGACAGGAACCTTTTTCGTGGCTACACCTTC. Its protein is CALSPDRNLFRGYTF.

The V gene is TRBV2, the J gene TRBJ2-5, with TRBD2 as a possible D gene (5 bases). Between the trimmed V and J ends, which lost 5 bases and 5 bases, there was a span of 18 bases. Germline V gene lookup returns CDR1 SNHLY and CDR2 FYNNEI. This CDR3 has 15 amino acids. DNA for the CDR3: TGTGCCAGCAGTCCTTTACTAGAGGGTAGGGAGACCCAGTACTTC. Amino acid sequence: CASSPLLEGRETQYF.

The V gene is TRBV7-9, the J gene TRBJ1-2, with D possibly matching TRBD1 (6 bases). Looked up from germline, CDR1 is SEHNR and CDR2 is FQNEAQ (reference sequence). The V and J ends lost 1 base and 4 bases respectively, with 13 bases between them. The CDR3 covers 15 residues. CDR3: CASSLEPGGFYGYTF. The DNA for the CDR3 is TGTGCCAGCAGCTTAGAGCCGGGGGGCTTCTATGGCTACACCTTC.

The table lists this clone with a few counts. The CDR3 is CASSFGTEQETQYF. Here the CDR3 DNA reads TGTGCCAGCAGCTTCGGGACGGAACAAGAGACCCAGTACTTC. This chain joins TRBV5-6 and TRBJ2-5; D tentatively fits TRBD1 or TRBD2 (5 bases each). Germline loops: CDR1 SGHDT, CDR2 YYEEEE. V was clipped by 2 bases and J by 2 bases, with 10 bases between them. This CDR3 region has 14 residues.

This clone was seen only a few times. The chain is built from TRBV2 and TRBJ2-1; TRBD1 aligns across 8 bases. The CDR3 length is 15 residues. Germline trimming cut 6 bases from V and 6 bases from J; bases unmatched to any gene: 10. Germline lookup yields CDR1 SNHLY and CDR2 FYNNEI. CDR3 protein: CASSDLPGQANEQFF. The CDR3 DNA reads TGTGCCAGCAGCGACCTACCGGGACAGGCCAATGAGCAGTTCTTC.

The chain joins TRBV25-1 to TRBJ1-4; D uncertain. CDR3 length: 13 residues. CDR1 MGHDK and CDR2 SYGVNS come from the germline V gene. The germline V and J ends were trimmed by 7 bases and 2 bases, with 8 bases remaining between them. CDR3 sequence (DNA): TGTGCCAGCAAAGGCCAGACTAATGAAAAACTGTTTTTT. This codes for CASKGQTNEKLFF. The complete variable domain, with remaining parts taken from reference TRBV25-1 and TRBJ1-4, reads EADIYQTPRYLVIGTGKKITLECSQTMGHDKMYWYQQDPGMELHLIHYSYGVNSTEKGDLSSESTVSRIRTEHFPLTLESARPSHTSQYLCASKGQTNEKLFFGSGTQLSVL.

The genes are TRBV20-1 and TRBJ2-1; D not certain. The germline V gene encodes CDR1 DFQATT and CDR2 SNEGSKA (reference sequence). V lost 0 bases and J lost 8, with 2 bases in between. The CDR3 has 10 residues. Here the CDR3 DNA reads TGCAGTGCTAGAGAGGATGAGCAGTTCTTC. Amino acids: CSAREDEQFF.

The CDR3 DNA is TGTGCCAGCAGCTTCTCCACAGGATCTCAAACTAATGGCTACACCTTC. It translates to CASSFSTGSQTNGYTF. The gene calls are TRBV7-9 and TRBJ1-2; D possibly corresponds to TRBD1 (5 bases). The CDR3 contains 16 residues. V was clipped by 3 bases and J by 6 bases, with 20 bases between them. Per the germline V gene, CDR1 is SEHNR and CDR2 is FQNEAQ (reference sequence).

CDR3 nucleotides: TGTGCCAGCATCCTTGGCGGGGGCGGCACTGAAGCTTTCTTT. Protein product: CASILGGGGTEAFF. This chain uses TRBV7-2 with TRBJ1-1, with D maybe TRBD1 (6 bases). This CDR3 has 14 amino acids. In germline, CDR1 is SGHTA, CDR2 FQGNSA. The ends were cut back, 7 bases at V and 4 bases at J, with 16 bases in the middle. The complete variable domain, with remaining parts taken from reference TRBV7-2 and TRBJ1-1, reads GAGVSQSPSNKVTEKGKDVELRCDPISGHTALYWYRQSLGQGLEFLIYFQGNSAPDKSGLPSDRFSAERTGGSVSTLTIQRTQQEDSAVYLCASILGGGGTEAFFGQGTRLTVV.

The V and J genes are TRBV15 and TRBJ1-2; a weak D match, TRBD1 (5 bases). The CDR3 sequence is 12 residues long. Germline V gene lookup returns CDR1 LNHNV and CDR2 YYDKDF (reference sequence). V was shortened by 3 bases and J by 6 bases, with 8 bases between the two germline ends. The chain's CDR3 is CATSSRGDGYTF. CDR3 nucleotide sequence: TGTGCCACCAGCAGCCGGGGGGATGGCTACACCTTC.

J is TRBJ1-6 and V is TRBV30; D possibly corresponds to TRBD1 (6 bases). Trimming stripped 4 bases from V and 10 bases from J, with 11 bases between. Germline CDR1 and CDR2: GTSNPN and SVGIG (reference sequence). This CDR3 spans 12 amino acids. This chain's CDR3 is CAWTGQTSPLHF. The CDR3 DNA sequence: TGTGCCTGGACCGGACAGACATCACCCCTCCACTTT.

The rearrangement joins TRBV9 to TRBJ2-6, with 7 bases matching TRBD1. V shed 4 bases, J shed 2 bases, and the junction held 12 bases outside the gene matches. Germline V gives CDR1 SGDLS, CDR2 YYNGEE. The length of the CDR3 is 18 residues. CDR3 nucleotide sequence: TGTGCCAGCAGCAGAGGGGGCAGGGATGTGGCTGGGGCCAACGTCCTGACTTTC. Amino acid sequence: CASSRGGRDVAGANVLTF.

The table lists this clone with a few counts. The genes are TRBV5-5 and TRBJ2-7, with D possibly TRBD1 on 6 matching bases. V lost 4 bases to trimming and J lost 4 bases, with 21 bases between them. The length of the CDR3 is 16 residues. Germline V lookup: CDR1 SGHKS, CDR2 YYEKEE (reference sequence). CDR3 sequence (DNA): TGTGCCAGCAGCCACACCTGGGACAATATGCCGTACGAGCAGTACTTC. Encoded protein: CASSHTWDNMPYEQYF.

The chain has TRBV25-1 and TRBJ1-1, with D perhaps matching TRBD1 (6 bases). Germline V gene data show CDR1 as MGHDK and CDR2 as SYGVNS. This CDR3 region has 13 residues. With 4 bases removed from V and 3 bases from J, the gap between germline ends came to 9 bases. The CDR3 region has the DNA TGTGCCAGCAGTGTGAGGACAGACACTGAAGCTTTCTTT. This encodes CASSVRTDTEAFF.

The chain employs TRBV23-1 and TRBJ2-6; maybe TRBD1 (6 bases). TRBV23-1 is reported as an ORF; its role is uncertain. The CDR3 loop spans 16 amino acids. Trimming shortened V by 7 bases and J by 2 bases, and 15 bases separated the two germline ends. The chain's CDR3 is CASISRGVPGANVLTF. In nucleotides, the CDR3 is TGCGCCAGCATCTCCAGGGGAGTACCTGGGGCCAACGTCCTGACTTTC.

This clone was counted between two and nine times. This chain joins TRBV5-1 and TRBJ2-1; 9 bases agree with TRBD1. The CDR3 sequence is 15 residues long. CDR1 is SGHRS, CDR2 YFSETQ, per germline. J was trimmed by 6 bases and V by 8 bases; bases with no gene match: 12. The DNA for the CDR3 is TGCGCCAGTTCAAGTGGGGGACAGGGCTTCAATGAGCAGTTCTTC. Translation: CASSSGGQGFNEQFF.